A single sample is the source of the 23 T cell receptor beta chains below, sequenced in a study of blood T cell repertoires in COVID-19. Profiled with immunoSEQ multiplex PCR; TCRdb holds only in-frame clones, not every one. Of about 98,000 clones listed, around nine tenths are singletons. Sequencing was performed on peripheral blood. The source is a man in his fifties with acute or convalescent COVID-19.

The chain combines TRBV7-9 with TRBJ1-3; D remains ambiguous. The V end lost 1 base, the J end lost 2 bases, and 9 bases lay between the germline ends. This CDR3 is built from 15 residues. The germline V gene has CDR1 SEHNR and CDR2 FQNEAQ (reference sequence). The CDR3 DNA follows: TGTGCCAGCAGCTTAGGGGCCCAGGCTGGAAACACCATATATTTT. Protein product: CASSLGAQAGNTIYF.

The V and J genes are TRBV27 and TRBJ2-5, with a weak D call TRBD1 (6 bases). CDR1 MNHEY and CDR2 SMNVEV come from the germline V gene (reference sequence). This CDR3 has 15 residues. Trimming removed 3 bases at V and 1 base at J, with 12 bases between. The CDR3 loop reads CASSFTRTVQETQYF. The CDR3 coding sequence is TGTGCCAGCAGTTTCACCCGGACAGTCCAAGAGACCCAGTACTTC.

This chain connects TRBV19 to TRBJ1-5; TRBD1 matches at 9 bases. The germline V gene encodes CDR1 LNHDA and CDR2 SQIVND (reference sequence). The CDR3 spans 18 residues. V trimming: 2 bases; J trimming: 4 bases; junction bases outside the gene matches: 12. The CDR3 DNA reads TGTGCCAGTAGTATAACCCCTGTTAGGACAGGGGCTAATCAGCCCCAGCATTTT. It yields the protein CASSITPVRTGANQPQHF.

Comments on this clone: At one boundary the junction diverges from the germline segment, which might be a read error. This chain joins TRBV4-2 and TRBJ2-7; D may be TRBD2 (6 bases). This CDR3 comprises 14 residues. Germline V gene sequence: CDR1 LGHNA, CDR2 YNFKEQ. The CDR3 region is CASSQTGLSSEQYF. In DNA form, the CDR3 reads TGTGCCAGCAGCCAAACGGGACTCTCCTCCGAGCAGTACTTC.

V is TRBV24-1 and J is TRBJ2-3, with 9 bases lining up with TRBD1. V lost 3 bases and J lost 1; bases outside the gene matches: 7. The CDR3 runs to 17 residues. Germline CDR1 KGHDR, CDR2 SFDVKD. In DNA, the CDR3 is TGTGCCACCAGTGATCCAACAGGGGGCGGGGGCACAGATACGCAGTATTTT. Protein product: CATSDPTGGGGTDTQYF.

The chain carries TRBV4-2 and TRBJ1-2; D unresolved. V lost 4 bases to trimming and J lost 8 bases, with 17 bases between them. This CDR3 has 14 amino acids. Germline-derived CDR1 and CDR2 are LGHNA and YNFKEQ. DNA for the CDR3: TGTGCCAGCAGCCCCTCGAGCCCCTCGGAGGGCTACACCTTC. Amino acid sequence: CASSPSSPSEGYTF.

About this clone: The same CDR3 is also encoded by other DNA sequences in this sample. The chain recombines TRBV5-1 with TRBJ2-3, with 12 bases identical to TRBD2. After removal of 4 bases from V and 5 bases from J, the junction contained 5 bases not matched to a gene. The germline V gene encodes CDR1 SGHRS and CDR2 YFSETQ. CDR3 length: 15 amino acids. The CDR3 sequence is CASSLAGGPGDTQYF. CDR3 coding DNA: TGCGCCAGCAGCCTAGCGGGAGGGCCAGGAGATACGCAGTATTTT.

The table lists this clone with a count of one. This chain links TRBV9 with TRBJ1-4; D remains unclear. CDR3 length: 15 residues. Trimming stripped 2 bases from V and 10 bases from J, with 18 bases between. Germline V gene data show CDR1 as SGDLS and CDR2 as YYNGEE. In DNA form, the CDR3 reads TGTGCCAGCAGCGTCGACCCCATGGTAGGCGGAAAACTGTTTTTT. Translating it yields CASSVDPMVGGKLFF.

Remarks on this clone: In the same sample, other DNA sequences code for this CDR3. The V call is TRBV5-1, the J call TRBJ1-2, with 9 bases aligning to TRBD1. The CDR3 runs to 13 residues. After removal of 4 bases from V and 7 bases from J, the junction contained 5 bases not matched to a gene. The germline gives CDR1 SGHRS, CDR2 YFSETQ. The CDR3 region is CASSLTGGSGYTF. The CDR3 DNA reads as TGCGCCAGCAGCCTTACAGGGGGCTCTGGCTACACCTTC.

The chain carries TRBV18 and TRBJ2-6; 13 bases fit TRBD2. V gave up 3 bases and J gave up 3 bases; unmatched junction bases: 2. Germline CDR1 reads KGHSH; CDR2 reads LQKENI. The CDR3 has 17 residues. The CDR3 bases are TGTGCCAGCTCACCCCGGACTAGCGGGAGTGGGGCCAACGTCCTGACTTTC. This encodes CASSPRTSGSGANVLTF.

This chain connects TRBV13 to TRBJ1-2; no firm D call. CDR3 length equals 14 residues. The V gene lost 0 bases and the J gene lost 3 bases, with 8 bases spanning the gap. Germline lookup yields CDR1 PRHDT and CDR2 FYEKMQ (reference sequence). The CDR3 DNA is TGTGCCAGCAGCTTAGGGGGCTCCGACTATGGCTACACCTTC. Protein: CASSLGGSDYGYTF.

This chain connects TRBV16 to TRBJ1-1; D gene uncertain. CDR1 and CDR2 from the germline V gene are KGHSY and FQNENV. V was cut by 2 bases and J by 1 base, with 5 bases left in between. The CDR3 consists of 13 residues. The CDR3: CASSQTRNTEAFF. The CDR3 nucleotides read TGTGCCAGCAGCCAAACGAGGAACACTGAAGCTTTCTTT.

The V and J genes are TRBV7-3 and TRBJ2-3, with a possible D match to TRBD2 (5 bases). This CDR3 region has 16 residues. CDR1 SGHTA and CDR2 FQGTGA come from the germline V gene. The V end was cut by 5 bases, the J end by 0 bases, with 15 bases between. The CDR3 coding sequence is TGTGCCAGCAGCCGAGGACTCGGCGGCAGCACAGATACGCAGTATTTT. It translates to CASSRGLGGSTDTQYF.

V and J are TRBV11-3 and TRBJ2-7; D ambiguous. The CDR3 loop spans 14 amino acids. Germline V gives CDR1 SGHNT, CDR2 YENEEA. V was trimmed by 5 bases and J by 0 bases, leaving 11 bases between them. The CDR3 sequence is CASSHPQSSYEQYF. In DNA form, the CDR3 reads TGTGCCAGCAGCCATCCACAGAGCTCCTACGAGCAGTACTTC.

The V gene is TRBV24-1, the J gene TRBJ2-7; TRBD2 matches 9 bases. Looked up from germline, CDR1 is KGHDR and CDR2 is SFDVKD. The CDR3 totals 14 residues. Trimming removed 4 bases from V and 4 bases from J; junction bases left unmatched: 4. CDR3 sequence: CATSDRTSVYEQYF. DNA for the CDR3: TGTGCCACCAGTGACAGGACTAGCGTATACGAGCAGTACTTC.

DNA of the CDR3: TGTGCCAGCAACCGACAGGGGTCGCTGAACACTGAAGCTTTCTTT. It specifies CASNRQGSLNTEAFF. The chain recombines TRBV2 with TRBJ1-1; 8 positions match TRBD1. Germline-derived CDR1 and CDR2 are SNHLY and FYNNEI. This CDR3 is 15 amino acids long. V lost 7 bases, J lost 0 bases, and 7 bases stayed unmatched.

This chain uses TRBV5-6 with TRBJ2-1; 10 positions match TRBD1. Germline V CDR1 and CDR2: SGHDT, YYEEEE. V was pared by 1 base and J by 3 bases, with 4 bases of the junction left unmatched. This CDR3 has 16 residues. CDR3: CASSLFGTGDYNEQFF. The CDR3 nucleotides read TGTGCCAGCAGCTTGTTCGGGACAGGGGACTACAATGAGCAGTTCTTC.

This chain joins TRBV7-8 and TRBJ2-1, with TRBD2 matching over 11 bases. Germline CDR1 reads SGHVS; CDR2 reads FQNEAQ. The CDR3 runs to 18 residues. Trimming cost V 3 bases and J 7 bases; bases outside gene matches: 14. The CDR3 loop is CASSFEGLADLKRNEQFF. In nucleotides, the CDR3 is TGTGCCAGCAGCTTCGAGGGACTAGCGGATCTAAAGAGAAATGAGCAGTTCTTC.

A single count supports this clone. For the CDR3, the DNA is TGTGCCAGCAACCGGGACAGGGGGTACGAGCAGTACTTC. Translation: CASNRDRGYEQYF. The chain combines TRBV6-5 with TRBJ2-7; 11 bases fit TRBD1. The CDR3 is made up of 13 amino acids. Trimming took 7 bases from V and 4 from J; bases not matched to a gene: 3. Germline loops: CDR1 MNHEY, CDR2 SVGAGI.

The rearrangement links TRBV3-1 (or the pseudogene TRBV3-2) to TRBJ1-5; D ambiguous. Trimming removed 0 bases at V and 4 bases at J, with 4 bases between. The germline V gene encodes CDR1 LGHDT and CDR2 YNNKEL (reference sequence). There are 13 residues in the CDR3. The DNA of the CDR3 is TGTGCCAGCAGCCAAGAACGGAATCAGCCCCAGCATTTT. It specifies CASSQERNQPQHF.

The chain joins TRBV10-1 to TRBJ1-5; 9 bases align to TRBD1. V shed 4 bases, J shed 7 bases, and the junction held 2 bases outside the gene matches. The germline gives CDR1 WNHNN, CDR2 SYGVQD (reference sequence). The length of the CDR3 is 13 residues. The CDR3 nucleotides are TGCGCCAGCAGTGGGGGACAGGGACAGCCCCAGCATTTT. It codes for CASSGGQGQPQHF.

The chain employs TRBV7-2 and TRBJ1-2; tentative D call: TRBD1 (6 bases). Per the germline V gene, CDR1 is SGHTA and CDR2 is FQGNSA. The CDR3 is made up of 14 amino acids. V was clipped by 1 base and J by 4 bases, with 10 bases between them. The DNA of the CDR3 is TGTGCCAGCAGCTTAGGAATAGGGGGCTATGGCTACACCTTC. It translates to CASSLGIGGYGYTF. Variable domain in full (rest from reference TRBV7-2 and TRBJ1-2): GAGVSQSPSNKVTEKGKDVELRCDPISGHTALYWYRQSLGQGLEFLIYFQGNSAPDKSGLPSDRFSAERTGGSVSTLTIQRTQQEDSAVYLCASSLGIGGYGYTFGSGTRLTVV.

The chain joins TRBV9 to TRBJ2-1; 13 nucleotides match TRBD2. CDR3 length: 19 amino acids. With V trimmed by 4 bases and J by 1 base, 11 bases remained unmatched. Germline CDR1 SGDLS, CDR2 YYNGEE. CDR3 coding DNA: TGTGCCAGCAGCCCTCGGACTAGCGGGAGCGGTGGGTCCTACAATGAGCAGTTCTTC. It translates to CASSPRTSGSGGSYNEQFF.